This TCR beta chain emerged from a study of shared clonotypes between healthy human individuals. Evenly divided among several immunoSEQ plates was the genomic DNA of each subset. The repertoire was sequenced with immunoSEQ multiplex PCR; TCRdb's copy has only in-frame clones and lacks some. There are approximately 2.1 million clones in the sample; 80% to 95% occur only once, and about 0.37% lies in the top ten. Germline values: CDR1 SGHNT, CDR2 YYREEE (reference sequence). The V end lost 0 bases, the J end lost 7 bases, and 16 bases lay between the germline ends. CDR3 size: 16 residues. Findings and limits, study-wide: Sharing across four donors was seen in 4% to 5.5% of naive CD4 clonotypes. Owing to a small donor count, the genetic and exposure-history diversity represented was limited.

Points on this clone: Its antigen is as yet unknown.

The chain uses TRBV5-4 and TRBJ1-4; D is unclear. The source is a young man in good health. Some clones in this sample may be carry-over from other donors' samples. The material sequenced was naive CD4+ T cells from PBMCs. Subset described: CD45RA+ positively selected. The CDR3 loop reads CASSLVPGLTVEKLFF. CDR3 nucleotide sequence: TGTGCCAGCAGCTTGGTTCCTGGGCTCACCGTTGAAAAACTGTTTTTT.